These T cell receptor beta chains were read from a single sample in a study of T cell changes during pregnancy in multiple sclerosis. TCRdb's copy holds only in-frame clones and misses some; the assay was immunoSEQ multiplex PCR. The sample has under 70,000 clones; around 93% are singletons. The material sequenced was CD4+ T cells from peripheral blood mononuclear cells, taken in the first trimester of pregnancy. These receptors all stem from a female donor with multiple sclerosis, enrolled in a pregnancy study. The CDR3 runs from the conserved cysteine through the conserved F or W. D genes are given only for firm matches. For some rows the clone size is stated as once, few or many, or as a class when expanded; others skip it.

V: TRBV19; J: TRBJ2-7; D: TRBD1; size: .; CDR3: CASSISSDRVYEQYF; DNA: TGTGCCAGTAGTATAAGCTCGGACAGGGTCTACGAGCAGTACTTC
V: TRBV7-2; J: TRBJ1-3; D: .; size: .; CDR3: CASSSPGGAGNTIYF; DNA: TGTGCCAGCAGCTCCCCGGGGGGGGCTGGAAACACCATATATTTT
V: TRBV25-1; J: TRBJ2-3; D: TRBD2; size: .; CDR3: CASRRGGGLTDTQYF; DNA: TGTGCCAGCAGAAGAGGCGGGGGTCTCACAGATACGCAGTATTTT
V: TRBV19; J: TRBJ1-3; D: .; size: .; CDR3: CASSLQGRGNTIYF; DNA: TGTGCCAGTAGTCTACAGGGTCGTGGAAACACCATATATTTT
V: TRBV9; J: TRBJ1-4; D: .; size: once; CDR3: CASSVDGGAGGNEKLFF; DNA: TGTGCCAGCAGCGTAGATGGGGGGGCAGGAGGCAATGAAAAACTGTTTTTT
V: TRBV20-1; J: TRBJ2-3; D: TRBD2; size: .; CDR3: CGGVGTDTQYF; DNA: TGCGGGGGGGTAGGCACAGATACGCAGTATTTT
V: TRBV5-4; J: TRBJ1-1; D: TRBD1; size: .; CDR3: CASSLEQGGKAEAFF; DNA: TGTGCCAGCAGCTTAGAACAGGGGGGTAAGGCTGAAGCTTTCTTT
V: TRBV18; J: TRBJ2-7; D: .; size: .; CDR3: CASSTDVTGREEYF; DNA: TGTGCCAGCTCAACGGATGTTACAGGACGCGAGGAGTACTTC
V: TRBV6-5; J: TRBJ1-1; D: .; size: few; CDR3: CASSSALGVNEAFF; DNA: TGTGCCAGCAGTTCCGCCCTGGGAGTTAATGAAGCTTTCTTT
V: TRBV10-3; J: TRBJ2-7; D: TRBD1; size: .; CDR3: CAISVGGVYEQYF; DNA: TGTGCCATCAGTGTAGGGGGCGTATACGAGCAGTACTTC
V: TRBV7-3; J: TRBJ2-3; D: .; size: .; CDR3: CASSLFPPGSADTQYF; DNA: TGTGCCAGCAGCTTATTCCCCCCGGGGTCGGCAGATACGCAGTATTTT
V: TRBV10-3; J: TRBJ1-2; D: .; size: .; CDR3: CATAIKTGTIYGYTF; DNA: TGTGCCACCGCTATCAAGACAGGTACGATCTATGGCTACACCTTC
V: TRBV9; J: TRBJ2-7; D: TRBD2; size: .; CDR3: CASSVDSRGGLEQYF; DNA: TGTGCCAGCAGCGTAGACTCCCGGGGGGGATTGGAGCAGTACTTC
V: TRBV6-5; J: TRBJ1-4; D: .; size: .; CDR3: CASKGGGTNEKLFF; DNA: TGTGCCAGCAAAGGCGGAGGAACTAATGAAAAACTGTTTTTT
V: TRBV30; J: TRBJ1-1; D: .; size: few; CDR3: CAWRFNMNTEAFF; DNA: TGTGCCTGGAGGTTTAACATGAACACTGAAGCTTTCTTT
V: TRBV30; J: TRBJ2-3; D: .; size: .; CDR3: CAWSVGGTSDTQYF; DNA: TGTGCCTGGAGTGTGGGCGGGACCTCCGATACGCAGTATTTT
V: TRBV5-1; J: TRBJ2-1; D: .; size: .; CDR3: CASSFSTGPHNEQFF; DNA: TGCGCCAGCAGCTTCTCGACAGGCCCTCACAATGAGCAGTTCTTC
V: TRBV9; J: TRBJ1-4; D: TRBD1; size: .; CDR3: CASSVEGTGGEKLFF; DNA: TGTGCCAGCAGCGTAGAAGGGACAGGGGGGGAAAAACTGTTTTTT
V: TRBV15; J: TRBJ1-6; D: .; size: .; CDR3: CATSPRASYNSPLHF; DNA: TGTGCCACCAGCCCGAGGGCTTCCTATAATTCACCCCTCCACTTT
V: TRBV7-2; J: TRBJ1-1; D: .; size: .; CDR3: CASSLAQGYTEAFF; DNA: TGTGCCAGCAGCTTAGCGCAGGGATACACTGAAGCTTTCTTT
V: TRBV19; J: TRBJ2-7; D: TRBD1; size: .; CDR3: CASSIGRGNGYEQYF; DNA: TGTGCCAGTAGTATCGGCAGGGGGAACGGCTACGAGCAGTACTTC
V: TRBV10-3; J: TRBJ2-1; D: TRBD2; size: .; CDR3: CATGTSGGSEQFF; DNA: TGTGCCACCGGGACTAGCGGGGGCAGTGAGCAGTTCTTC
V: TRBV19; J: TRBJ1-1; D: .; size: .; CDR3: CASSIKGQAGGTEAFF; DNA: TGTGCCAGTAGTATCAAAGGGCAGGCGGGTGGCACTGAAGCTTTCTTT